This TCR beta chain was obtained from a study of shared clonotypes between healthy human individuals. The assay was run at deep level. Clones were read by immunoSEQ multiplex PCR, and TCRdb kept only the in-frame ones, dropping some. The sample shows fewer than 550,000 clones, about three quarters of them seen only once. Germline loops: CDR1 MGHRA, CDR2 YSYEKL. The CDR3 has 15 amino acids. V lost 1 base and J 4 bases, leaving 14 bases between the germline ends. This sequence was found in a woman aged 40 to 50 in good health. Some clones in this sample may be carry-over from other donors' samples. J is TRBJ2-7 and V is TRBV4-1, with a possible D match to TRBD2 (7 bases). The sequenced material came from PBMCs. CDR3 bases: TGCGCCAGCAGCCAAGTGGGAGGGGGGGCATACGAGCAGTACTTC. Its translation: CASSQVGGGAYEQYF.